This TCR beta chain was sequenced during a study of cytomegalovirus exposure and HLA in healthy donors. Germline CDR1 is SNHLY and CDR2 is FYNNEI. The J segment lost 6 bases and the V segment lost 4 bases, leaving 5 bases of the junction unmatched. This CDR3 spans 14 amino acids. Notes on this clone: Its antigen is currently unknown.

Researchers ran the PCR with 60 Vbeta and 13 Jbeta primers. This table comes from immunoSEQ multiplex PCR, and its TCRdb copy is limited to in-frame clones, with some not included. The repertoire holds 220,000 or so clones, with 65% to 85% as singletons. Study-wide points: Versus the 666-donor mean, an Asian-associated ancestry cluster reportedly showed fewer N-insertions in a later analysis.

This sequence originates from a man between 45 and 60 years old in good health and CMV-seronegative. The V call is TRBV2, the J call TRBJ2-7, with 11 nucleotides matching TRBD2. The sample consisted of PBMCs. The CDR3 is CASSVLAGDSEQYF. CDR3 bases: TGTGCCAGCAGTGTACTAGCGGGAGACAGCGAGCAGTACTTC.